A single sample gave rise to the 19 T cell receptor beta chains below, sequenced in a study of cytomegalovirus exposure and HLA in healthy donors. Amplification used 60 Vbeta primers and 13 Jbeta primers. The method was immunoSEQ multiplex PCR; TCRdb's version includes in-frame clones alone and lacks a portion of them. The sample consists of about 140,000 clones, approximately 80% of them appearing once. The sample was PBMCs. All receptors derive from a woman aged 45-60 years in good health and CMV-seronegative.

This clone was picked up a small number of times. The rearrangement uses TRBV2 and TRBJ2-3; 9 bases line up with TRBD2. The CDR3 is made up of 16 amino acids. Germline V gives CDR1 SNHLY, CDR2 FYNNEI. V was clipped by 6 bases and J by 2 bases; unmatched bases: 9. The CDR3 nucleotides read TGTGCCAGCAGACCCCGGAGCGGGGGGTCCACAGATACGCAGTATTTT. It specifies CASRPRSGGSTDTQYF.

V and J are TRBV4-1 and TRBJ2-3; 9 bases map to TRBD2. This CDR3 is 16 amino acids long. Germline CDR1 is MGHRA and CDR2 is YSYEKL. The V gene end was trimmed by 0 bases and the J gene end by 4 bases; junction bases not matched to a gene: 5. The CDR3 is CASSQDPAGGSDTQYF. CDR3 in DNA: TGCGCCAGCAGCCAAGATCCAGCGGGGGGATCAGATACGCAGTATTTT.

In this sample, this clone turned up a few times. This sequence joins TRBV30 and TRBJ2-2, with TRBD1 matching 7 bases. The CDR3 sequence is 12 residues long. With 2 bases clipped from V and 8 bases from J, the junction kept 2 bases outside the gene matches. Per germline, CDR1 GTSNPN and CDR2 SVGIG (reference sequence). The CDR3 coding sequence is TGTGCCTGGAGTAAGGGGGCGGGGGAGCTGTTTTTT. It encodes CAWSKGAGELFF.

This clone came up once. The J gene is TRBJ2-1, the V gene TRBV5-4; D possibly corresponds to TRBD2 (6 bases). The CDR3 spans 16 residues. Trimming cost V 6 bases and J 0 bases, with 16 bases left between them. Germline lookup yields CDR1 SGHNT and CDR2 YYREEE (reference sequence). In DNA form, the CDR3 reads TGTGCCAGCAACATAGGAGGGCCGAGCTCCTACAATGAGCAGTTCTTC. Translated: CASNIGGPSSYNEQFF.

As to this clone: This CDR3 is also generated by other DNA sequences in the sample. The rearrangement links TRBV2 to TRBJ2-7; 9 bases line up with TRBD2. The length of the CDR3 is 15 residues. Losses at the gene ends were 2 bases for V and 2 bases for J; bases not matched to a gene: 4. Germline loops: CDR1 SNHLY, CDR2 FYNNEI. CDR3 DNA: TGTGCCAGCAGTGAATCCAGCGGGGGGCCCTACGAGCAGTACTTC. Its protein is CASSESSGGPYEQYF.

This clone was picked up one time. V usage is TRBV19 and J usage is TRBJ2-7, with TRBD2 matching 10 bases. The CDR3 totals 17 residues. The V segment lost 5 bases and the J segment 1 base; nucleotides outside the gene matches: 11. In germline, CDR1 is LNHDA, CDR2 SQIVND (reference sequence). As DNA, the CDR3 is TGTGCCAGTAGTTCCTTCCCGACTAGCGGGCTGTCCTACGAGCAGTACTTC. It encodes CASSSFPTSGLSYEQYF.

The rearrangement links TRBV13 to TRBJ2-7; D possibly corresponds to TRBD1 (6 bases). The germline V and J ends were trimmed by 5 bases and 0 bases, with 14 bases remaining between them. The CDR3 sequence is 15 residues long. The germline V gene encodes CDR1 PRHDT and CDR2 FYEKMQ (reference sequence). Here the CDR3 DNA reads TGTGCCAGCAGCAAGCGGACAGCGAGCTCCTACGAGCAGTACTTC. It codes for CASSKRTASSYEQYF.

The V gene is TRBV19, the J gene TRBJ2-7, with TRBD1 identical over 8 bases. Germline CDR1 reads LNHDA; CDR2 reads SQIVND (reference sequence). Unmatched junction bases numbered 7, after V lost 3 bases and J lost 6 bases. The CDR3 loop spans 14 amino acids. CDR3 loop: CASSIQTGVAEQYF. The CDR3 DNA follows: TGTGCCAGTAGTATCCAGACAGGGGTTGCCGAGCAGTACTTC. Based on the CDR3 plus reference TRBV19 and TRBJ2-7, the full variable domain is DGGITQSPKYLFRKEGQNVTLSCEQNLNHDAMYWYRQDPGQGLRLIYYSQIVNDFQKGDIAEGYSVSREKKESFPLTVTSAQKNPTAFYLCASSIQTGVAEQYFGPGTRLTVT.

This clone was counted between two and nine times. V gene TRBV4-3 combines with J gene TRBJ2-7; D is ambiguous. The CDR3 is 14 residues long. Germline-derived CDR1 and CDR2 are LGHNA and YSLEER. Trimming left V 0 bases short and J 1 base short, with 7 bases between. Here the CDR3 reads CASSQEVRSYEQYF. The DNA of the CDR3 is TGCGCCAGCAGCCAAGAGGTCAGATCCTACGAGCAGTACTTC.

This clone has a handful of counts. The chain uses TRBV6-6 and TRBJ2-2; D is possibly TRBD2 (7 bases). Trimming stripped 6 bases from V and 5 bases from J, with 16 bases between. Germline assignment: CDR1 MNHNY and CDR2 SVGAGI (reference sequence). The length of the CDR3 is 15 residues. The CDR3 region is CASSQGGEVTGELFF. The CDR3 DNA is TGTGCCAGCAGCCAAGGGGGGGAGGTGACCGGGGAGCTGTTTTTT.

V and J are TRBV7-2 and TRBJ2-5; D is ambiguous. With 2 bases removed from V and 3 bases from J, the gap between germline ends came to 10 bases. The CDR3 loop spans 14 amino acids. Germline V gene sequence: CDR1 SGHTA, CDR2 FQGNSA. The chain's CDR3 is CASSLMAVEETQYF. DNA of the CDR3: TGTGCCAGCAGCTTAATGGCAGTTGAAGAGACCCAGTACTTC. Based on the CDR3 plus reference TRBV7-2 and TRBJ2-5, the full variable domain is GAGVSQSPSNKVTEKGKDVELRCDPISGHTALYWYRQSLGQGLEFLIYFQGNSAPDKSGLPSDRFSAERTGGSVSTLTIQRTQQEDSAVYLCASSLMAVEETQYFGPGTRLLVL.

The chain links TRBV5-6 to TRBJ1-2; D is unresolved. CDR1 SGHDT and CDR2 YYEEEE come from the germline V gene. Trimming took 2 bases from V and 4 from J, leaving 9 bases between them. This CDR3 has 13 amino acids. The DNA for the CDR3 is TGTGCCAGCAGCTTAGCCGGGTCCTATGGCTACACCTTC. Amino acid sequence: CASSLAGSYGYTF.

This chain links TRBV7-9 with TRBJ2-5; possible D gene TRBD2, 6 bases. Germline lookup yields CDR1 SEHNR and CDR2 FQNEAQ (reference sequence). The CDR3 runs to 16 residues. V was pared by 5 bases and J by 5 bases, with 21 bases between. CDR3 coding DNA: TGTGCCAGCAGCGACGGGGGAGCGGCGAGTGGCGAGACCCAGTACTTC. Translation gives CASSDGGAASGETQYF.

The rearrangement uses TRBV27 and TRBJ1-2, with TRBD1 identical over 9 bases. Germline CDR1 and CDR2: MNHEY and SMNVEV (reference sequence). The CDR3 loop spans 15 amino acids. V was pared by 4 bases and J by 7 bases, with 10 bases of the junction left unmatched. The CDR3 region is CASSSRQGGTFGYTF. As DNA, the CDR3 is TGTGCCAGCAGTTCCCGACAGGGGGGAACCTTTGGCTACACCTTC.

The CDR3 reads CASSEGVFGYTF. CDR3 nucleotides: TGTGCCAGCAGCGAGGGAGTGTTTGGCTACACCTTC. The chain carries TRBV6-5 and TRBJ1-2, with D unclear. The CDR3 totals 12 residues. Trimming stripped 6 bases from V and 7 bases from J, with 12 bases between. The germline gives CDR1 MNHEY, CDR2 SVGAGI.

V is TRBV5-6 and J is TRBJ1-5; D unclear. Trimming removed 1 base from V and 3 bases from J, with 8 bases in between. This CDR3 comprises 14 residues. Germline CDR1 SGHDT, CDR2 YYEEEE. CDR3 nucleotides: TGTGCCAGCAGCTTGTTCAGGTCCAATCAGCCCCAGCATTTT. Its translation: CASSLFRSNQPQHF.

This chain joins TRBV6-1 and TRBJ1-5; D gene unclear. Per the germline V gene, CDR1 is MNHNS and CDR2 is SASEGT. CDR3 length: 16 residues. Trimming cost V 1 base and J 0 bases, with 10 bases left between them. CDR3 coding DNA: TGTGCCAGCAGTGAAGGAAGGAGTAATAGCAATCAGCCCCAGCATTTT. This translates into CASSEGRSNSNQPQHF.

This rearrangement joins TRBV7-2 to TRBJ2-2; D unclear. Germline CDR1 SGHTA, CDR2 FQGNSA. This CDR3 region has 15 residues. The V end lost 1 base, the J end lost 0 bases, and 6 bases lay between the germline ends. CDR3 protein: CASSLDTPNTGELFF. DNA of the CDR3: TGTGCCAGCAGCTTAGATACTCCGAACACCGGGGAGCTGTTTTTT.

This clone has just a few counts. The chain combines TRBV6-1 with TRBJ1-1; D is unresolved. Germline lookup yields CDR1 MNHNS and CDR2 SASEGT. The CDR3 loop spans 14 amino acids. Trimming removed 0 bases from V and 3 bases from J, with 8 bases in between. The CDR3 here is CASSEARRDTEAFF. DNA for the CDR3: TGTGCCAGCAGTGAAGCGCGGAGGGACACTGAAGCTTTCTTT.